This T cell receptor (beta chain) was found in a study of cytomegalovirus exposure and HLA in healthy donors. Across the whole study: A previous analysis identified 90 million to 140 million unique TCR beta sequences derived from about 180 million T cells. Of the donors genotyped, approximately 430 in all, about 76% fell in the Caucasian-associated ancestry cluster. The study, taken as a whole, reports: By a later analysis, the bulk of CMV-associated TCR beta chains appeared HLA-restricted. When a later analysis was performed, an Asian-associated ancestry cluster reportedly had fewer N-insertions than the 666-donor mean.

The PCR contained 60 Vbeta and 13 Jbeta primers. Profiled with immunoSEQ multiplex PCR; TCRdb holds only in-frame clones, not every one. The sample yields approximately 200,000 clones, roughly four fifths seen once. V lost 0 bases and J 3 bases, leaving 17 bases between the germline ends. The CDR3 is 18 amino acids. Germline V gives CDR1 LGHNA, CDR2 YSLEER. Details on this clone: Its antigen is still unknown.

The TCR comes from a girl between 10 and 17 years old in good health and CMV-seronegative. The sequencing input was PBMCs. V is TRBV4-3 and J is TRBJ2-2, with D perhaps TRBD1 (5 bases). CDR3 nucleotide sequence: TGCGCCAGCAGCCAAGAACCTACGCAGGGTTGGTACACCGGGGAGCTGTTTTTT. Translating gives CASSQEPTQGWYTGELFF.